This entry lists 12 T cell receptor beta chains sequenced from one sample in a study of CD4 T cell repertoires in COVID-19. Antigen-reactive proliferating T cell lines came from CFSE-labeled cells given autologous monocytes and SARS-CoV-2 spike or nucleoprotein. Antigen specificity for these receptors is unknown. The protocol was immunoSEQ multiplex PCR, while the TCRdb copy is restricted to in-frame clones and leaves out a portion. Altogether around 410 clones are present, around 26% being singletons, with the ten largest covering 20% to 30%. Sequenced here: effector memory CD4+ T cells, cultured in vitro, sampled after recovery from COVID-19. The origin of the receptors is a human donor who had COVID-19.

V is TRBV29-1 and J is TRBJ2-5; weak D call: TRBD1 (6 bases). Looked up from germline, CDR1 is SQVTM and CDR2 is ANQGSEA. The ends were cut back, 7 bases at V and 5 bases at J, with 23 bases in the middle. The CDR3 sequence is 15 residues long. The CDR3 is CSAVGPGQLRETQYF. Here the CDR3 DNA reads TGCAGCGCTGTTGGTCCCGGACAGCTTCGCGAGACCCAGTACTTC.

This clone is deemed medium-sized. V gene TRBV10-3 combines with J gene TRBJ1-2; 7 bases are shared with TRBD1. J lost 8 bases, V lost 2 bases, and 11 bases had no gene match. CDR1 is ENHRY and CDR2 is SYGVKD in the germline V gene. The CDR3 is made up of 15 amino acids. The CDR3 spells CAISEMEQGIGGYTF. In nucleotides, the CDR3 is TGTGCCATCAGTGAGATGGAACAGGGGATTGGGGGCTACACCTTC.

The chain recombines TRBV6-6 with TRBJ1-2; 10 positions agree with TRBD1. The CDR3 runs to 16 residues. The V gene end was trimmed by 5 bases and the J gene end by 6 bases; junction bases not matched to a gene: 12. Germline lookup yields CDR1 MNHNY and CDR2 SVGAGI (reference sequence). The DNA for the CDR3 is TGTGCCAGCAGTCGGGGGGTGACAGGGGGCGCCAATGGCTACACCTTC. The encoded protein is CASSRGVTGGANGYTF.

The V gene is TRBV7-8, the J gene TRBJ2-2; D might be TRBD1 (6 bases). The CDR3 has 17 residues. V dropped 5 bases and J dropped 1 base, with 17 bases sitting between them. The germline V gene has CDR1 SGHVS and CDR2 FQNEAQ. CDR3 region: CASSHWMLQGNTGELFF. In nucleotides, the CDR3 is TGTGCCAGCAGCCACTGGATGTTACAGGGGAACACCGGGGAGCTGTTTTTT.

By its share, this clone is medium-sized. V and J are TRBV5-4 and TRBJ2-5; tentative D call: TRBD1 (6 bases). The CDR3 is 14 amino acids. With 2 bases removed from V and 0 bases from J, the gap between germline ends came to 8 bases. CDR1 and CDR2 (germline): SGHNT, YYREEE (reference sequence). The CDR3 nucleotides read TGTGCCAGCAGCTTCGGACAGAACCAAGAGACCCAGTACTTC. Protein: CASSFGQNQETQYF.

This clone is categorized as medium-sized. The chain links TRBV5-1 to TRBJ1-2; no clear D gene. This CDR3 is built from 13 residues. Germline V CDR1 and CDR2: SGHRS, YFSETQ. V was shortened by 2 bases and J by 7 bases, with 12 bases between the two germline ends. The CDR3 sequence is CASSLPGLPGYTF. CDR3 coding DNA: TGCGCCAGCAGCTTACCAGGACTCCCTGGCTACACCTTC.

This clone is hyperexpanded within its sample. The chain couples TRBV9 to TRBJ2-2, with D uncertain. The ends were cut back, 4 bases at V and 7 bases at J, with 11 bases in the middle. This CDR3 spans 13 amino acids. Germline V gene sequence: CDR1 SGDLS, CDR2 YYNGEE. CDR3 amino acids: CASSPGLGGELFF. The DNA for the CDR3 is TGTGCCAGCAGCCCCGGCCTAGGCGGGGAGCTGTTTTTT.

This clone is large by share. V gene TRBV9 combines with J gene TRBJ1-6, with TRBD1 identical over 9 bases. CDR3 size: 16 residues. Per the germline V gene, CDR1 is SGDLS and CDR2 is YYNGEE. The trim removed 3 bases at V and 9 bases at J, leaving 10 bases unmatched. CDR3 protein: CASSALPGQGSSPLHF. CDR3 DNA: TGTGCCAGCAGCGCACTCCCGGGACAGGGAAGTTCACCCCTCCACTTT.

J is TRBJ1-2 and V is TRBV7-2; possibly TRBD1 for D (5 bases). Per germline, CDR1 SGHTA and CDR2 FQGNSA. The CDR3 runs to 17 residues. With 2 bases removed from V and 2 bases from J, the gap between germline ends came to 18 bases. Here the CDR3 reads CASSLSRGVKGNYGYTF. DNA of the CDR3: TGTGCCAGCAGCTTAAGTCGCGGGGTAAAGGGGAACTATGGCTACACCTTC.

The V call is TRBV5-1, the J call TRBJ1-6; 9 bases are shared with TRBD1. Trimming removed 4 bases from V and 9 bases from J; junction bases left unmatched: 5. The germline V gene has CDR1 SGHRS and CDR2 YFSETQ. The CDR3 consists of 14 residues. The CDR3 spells CASSPGQGFSPLHF. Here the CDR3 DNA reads TGCGCCAGCAGCCCGGGACAGGGTTTTTCACCCCTCCACTTT.

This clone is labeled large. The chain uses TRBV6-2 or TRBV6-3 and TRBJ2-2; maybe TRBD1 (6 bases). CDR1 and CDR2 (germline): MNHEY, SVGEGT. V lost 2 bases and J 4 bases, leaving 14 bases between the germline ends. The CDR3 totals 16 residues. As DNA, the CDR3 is TGTGCCAGCAGTTACGGTGGCAGGGGCCCCACCGGGGAGCTGTTTTTT. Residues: CASSYGGRGPTGELFF.

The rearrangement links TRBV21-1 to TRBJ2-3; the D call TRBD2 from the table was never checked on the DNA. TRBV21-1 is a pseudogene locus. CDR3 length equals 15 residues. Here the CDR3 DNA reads TGTGCCAGCAGCAGGGAGCGATTTAGCACAGATACGCAGTATTTT. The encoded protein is CASSRERFSTDTQYF.